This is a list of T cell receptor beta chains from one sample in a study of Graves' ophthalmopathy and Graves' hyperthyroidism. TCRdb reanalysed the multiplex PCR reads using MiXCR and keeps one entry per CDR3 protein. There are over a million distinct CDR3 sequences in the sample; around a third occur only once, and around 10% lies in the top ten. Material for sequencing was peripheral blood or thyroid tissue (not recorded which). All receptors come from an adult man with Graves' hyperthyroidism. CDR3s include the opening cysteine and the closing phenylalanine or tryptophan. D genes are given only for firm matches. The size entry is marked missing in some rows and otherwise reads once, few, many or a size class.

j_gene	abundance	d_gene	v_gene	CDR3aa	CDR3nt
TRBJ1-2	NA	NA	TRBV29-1	CSVAVGSGYTF	TGCAGCGTTGCGGTAGGGTCTGGCTACACCTTC
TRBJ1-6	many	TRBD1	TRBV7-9	CASSTYRGRDSPLHF	TGTGCCAGCAGCACTTACAGGGGGCGAGATTCACCCCTCCACTTT
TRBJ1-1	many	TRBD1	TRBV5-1	CASSPRDSPGAYTEAFF	TGCGCCAGCAGCCCACGGGACAGCCCGGGAGCGTACACTGAAGCTTTCTTT
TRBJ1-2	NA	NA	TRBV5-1	CASGPGNYGYTF	TGCGCCAGCGGACCGGGTAACTATGGCTACACCTTC
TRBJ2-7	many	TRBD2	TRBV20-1	CSEGLAGGKQYF	TGCAGTGAGGGACTAGCGGGGGGCAAGCAGTACTTC
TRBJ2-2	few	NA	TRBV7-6	CASSVDTGNTGELFF	TGTGCCAGCAGCGTTGATACGGGGAACACCGGGGAGCTGTTTTTT
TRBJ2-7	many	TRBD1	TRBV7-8	CASSPLPDRGTYEQYF	TGTGCCAGCAGCCCGCTACCAGACAGGGGCACCTACGAGCAGTACTTC
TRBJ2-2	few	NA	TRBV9	CASSVGISNTGELFF	TGTGCCAGCAGCGTAGGTATATCGAACACCGGGGAGCTGTTTTTT
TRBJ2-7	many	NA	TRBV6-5	CASSYGSGRGSYEQYF	TGTGCCAGCAGTTACGGATCTGGGCGGGGCTCCTACGAGCAGTACTTC
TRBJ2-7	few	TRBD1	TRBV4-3	CASSQDRQGSYEQYF	TGCGCCAGCAGCCAAGATCGACAGGGCTCCTACGAGCAGTACTTC
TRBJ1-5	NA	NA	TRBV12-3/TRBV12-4	CASIETGGQPQHF	TGTGCCAGCATCGAGACCGGGGGGCAGCCCCAGCATTTT
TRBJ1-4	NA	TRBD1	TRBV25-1	CASTVTGTNEKLFF	TGTGCCAGCACCGTGACAGGGACTAATGAAAAACTGTTTTTT
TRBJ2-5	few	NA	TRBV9	CASSVMTGQETQYF	TGTGCCAGCAGCGTTATGACTGGGCAAGAGACCCAGTACTTC
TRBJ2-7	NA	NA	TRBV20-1	CSASRGREVYEQYF	TGCAGTGCTAGTAGGGGGCGGGAGGTCTACGAGCAGTACTTC
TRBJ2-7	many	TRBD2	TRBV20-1	CSAHIRTSYEQYF	TGCAGTGCCCATATCCGGACTAGCTACGAGCAGTACTTC
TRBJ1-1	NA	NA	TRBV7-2	CASSWHYEGTEAFF	TGTGCCAGCAGCTGGCATTATGAGGGCACTGAAGCTTTCTTT
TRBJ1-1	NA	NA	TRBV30	CAWKQTNTEAFF	TGTGCCTGGAAACAAACGAACACTGAAGCTTTCTTT
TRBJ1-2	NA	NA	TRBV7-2	CATAVEGYGYTF	TGTGCCACCGCGGTGGAGGGGTATGGCTACACCTTC
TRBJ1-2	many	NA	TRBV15	CATSKMGGNYGYTF	TGTGCCACCAGCAAAATGGGGGGAAACTATGGCTACACCTTC
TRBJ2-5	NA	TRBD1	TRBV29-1	CSVDAGGFGETQYF	TGCAGCGTTGACGCAGGGGGCTTCGGGGAGACCCAGTACTTC
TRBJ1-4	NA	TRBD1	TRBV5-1	CASSAQGANEKLFF	TGCGCCAGCAGCGCACAGGGGGCTAATGAAAAACTGTTTTTT
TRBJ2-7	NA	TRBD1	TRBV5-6	CASSGGTGGPYEQYF	TGTGCCAGCAGCGGAGGGACAGGGGGACCCTACGAGCAGTACTTC
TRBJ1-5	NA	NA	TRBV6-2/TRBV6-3	CASSYSNWGNSNQPQHF	TGTGCCAGCAGTTACTCGAACTGGGGGAATAGCAATCAGCCCCAGCATTTT
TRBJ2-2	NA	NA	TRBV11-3	CASSITSTGELFF	TGTGCCAGCAGCATTACTAGTACCGGGGAGCTGTTTTTT
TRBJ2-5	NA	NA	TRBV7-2	CASSLDVAASQETQYF	TGTGCCAGCAGCTTAGATGTGGCGGCCAGCCAAGAGACCCAGTACTTC
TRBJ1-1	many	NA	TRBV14	CASSQVQTMNTEAFF	TGTGCCAGCAGCCAAGTTCAGACCATGAACACTGAAGCTTTCTTT
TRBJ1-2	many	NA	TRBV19	CASSSGGGAGYTF	TGTGCCAGTAGTTCCGGCGGGGGGGCTGGCTACACCTTC
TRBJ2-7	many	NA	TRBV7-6	CASSGPGQNYEQYF	TGTGCCAGCAGCGGACCGGGACAAAACTACGAGCAGTACTTC
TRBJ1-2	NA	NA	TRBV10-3	CAISESDSSANYGYTF	TGTGCCATCAGTGAGTCAGACAGTTCAGCTAACTATGGCTACACCTTC
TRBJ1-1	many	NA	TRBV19	CASSTGLMNTEAFF	TGTGCCAGTAGTACAGGCCTCATGAACACTGAAGCTTTCTTT
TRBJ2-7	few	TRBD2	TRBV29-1	CSGTSAYEQYF	TGCAGCGGGACTAGCGCCTACGAGCAGTACTTC
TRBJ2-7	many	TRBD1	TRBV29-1	CSARTGQGLLYEQYF	TGCAGCGCCAGGACCGGACAGGGACTTCTGTACGAGCAGTACTTC
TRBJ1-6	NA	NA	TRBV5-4	CASSGTGTSNSPLHF	TGTGCCAGCAGCGGCACCGGGACATCGAATTCACCCCTCCACTTT
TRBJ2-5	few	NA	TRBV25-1	CASSEYRGAIETQYF	TGTGCCAGCAGTGAATATCGGGGGGCGATAGAGACCCAGTACTTC
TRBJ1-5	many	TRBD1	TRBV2	CASKPTGRQPQHF	TGTGCCAGCAAACCGACAGGGCGTCAGCCCCAGCATTTT
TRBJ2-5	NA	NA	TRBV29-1	CSANMRDWESETQYF	TGCAGCGCGAATATGCGGGACTGGGAGTCGGAGACCCAGTACTTC
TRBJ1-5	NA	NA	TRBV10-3	CASSTLGGGHQPRHF	TGTGCCAGCAGCACGCTAGGGGGGGGGCATCAGCCCCGGCATTTT
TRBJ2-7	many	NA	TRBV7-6	CASSLHPSETYEQYF	TGTGCCAGCAGCCTCCATCCTAGCGAAACCTACGAGCAGTACTTC
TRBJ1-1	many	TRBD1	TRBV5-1	CASSHDRDAEAFF	TGCGCCAGCAGCCATGACAGGGACGCTGAAGCTTTCTTT
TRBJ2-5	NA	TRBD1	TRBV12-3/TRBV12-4	CASSPEPSGQRQETQYF	TGTGCCAGCAGTCCGGAACCGTCGGGACAGAGACAAGAGACCCAGTACTTC
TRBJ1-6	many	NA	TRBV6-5	CASSYSNLASPLHF	TGTGCCAGCAGTTACTCGAATTTGGCATCACCCCTCCACTTT
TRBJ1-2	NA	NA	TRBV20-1	CSAIPPANYGYTF	TGCAGTGCTATTCCCCCGGCTAACTATGGCTACACCTTC
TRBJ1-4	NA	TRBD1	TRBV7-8	CASSLLPGQGEKLFF	TGTGCCAGCAGCCTGCTTCCGGGACAGGGTGAAAAACTGTTTTTT
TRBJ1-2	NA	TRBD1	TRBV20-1	CSADHTGQGIGYTF	TGCAGTGCCGATCACACGGGACAGGGGATTGGCTACACCTTC
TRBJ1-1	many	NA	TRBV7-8	CASLATGNTEAFF	TGTGCCAGCCTAGCGACGGGGAACACTGAAGCTTTCTTT
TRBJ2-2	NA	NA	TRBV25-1	CASSLGFSGELFF	TGTGCCAGCAGCCTGGGTTTCTCCGGGGAGCTGTTTTTT
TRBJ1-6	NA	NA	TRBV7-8	CASSFRSNYNSPLHF	TGTGCCAGCAGCTTCAGGAGCAACTATAATTCACCCCTCCACTTT
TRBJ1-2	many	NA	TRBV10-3	CAISAALVYGYTF	TGTGCCATCAGTGCTGCATTAGTCTATGGCTACACCTTC
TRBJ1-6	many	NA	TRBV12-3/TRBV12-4	CASSPRWTTYNSPLHF	TGTGCCAGCAGTCCCCGGTGGACAACCTATAATTCACCCCTCCACTTT
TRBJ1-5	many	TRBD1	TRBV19	CASSKVTGNQPQHF	TGTGCCAGTAGTAAAGTGACAGGGAATCAGCCCCAGCATTTT